The entry below gives a single T cell receptor (beta chain) sequence along with its context. This clone showed up just a few times. The target of this receptor is not known. There are no base qualities to consult, and no much larger clone falls within one base. These data are taken from a study of blood T cell repertoires in COVID-19 (dated by TCRdb to the early 2020s). Study-level background: Collaborator samples came from the United States, Italy and Spain and covered acute and convalescent phases of COVID-19. Samples were obtained from the ongoing ImmuneRACE study (first 160 participants) and from over 1,000 subjects provided by 6 global collaborators. Nearly every sample came with metadata listing a de-identified subject ID, COVID-19 status, age in years and sex. The repertoires were made available in a free public database intended to serve as a resource for research on the immune response to SARS-CoV-2. The prospective study material was composed of cDNA or gDNA derived from T cells, B-cell-depleted T cells, or PBMCs. HLA class I and class II types, where available, came from metadata supplied by the sample provider rather than from assay-based typing. The dataset comprised deeply sampled blood TCRbeta repertoires from subjects exposed to, actively infected with, or recovered from COVID-19. The paper as a whole reports these results and caveats: The quantity of clinical and demographic metadata differed by source and by participant and was supplied without curation.

Trimming takes 1 base off V and 10 bases off J; junction bases not matched to a gene: 9. The CDR3 starts with the cysteine, ends with the phenylalanine, and has 16 residues. Solely the CDR3 DNA is kept, with 48 bases framed from the first base. The germline V gene specifies SGHVS as CDR1 and FQNEAQ as CDR2. Whole blood was collected in K2EDTA tubes by collaborating institutions according to the institutions' own protocols. For TCRbeta analysis, collaborators shipped samples as frozen whole blood, isolated PBMCs, or DNA extracted from either of those sample types. TCRbeta CDR3 regions were amplified from genomic DNA by means of the immunoSEQ Assay, a bias-controlled multiplex PCR. As for the authors' bioinformatics: Nucleated cell counts per sample were estimated from amplification of reference gene primers within the assay. Sequence reads were collapsed and filtered to measure the absolute abundance of every unique TCRbeta CDR3 rearrangement. Productive Simpson clonality was computed per sample as the square root of Simpson's diversity index over productive rearrangements. TCRdb holds this immuneACCESS table with in-frame rearrangements only. Some clones are missing; in checked studies, unresolved V genes explain under half, and the rest has no known cause. V and J calls and clone size come straight from that table; D and trimming were deduced from the DNA. Here the sample has roughly 150,000 clones; approximately 91% occur a single time. The ten most abundant clones make up 2% to 3% of the sample.

The material sequenced was peripheral blood. The rearranged segments are TRBV7-8 and TRBJ2-2; 10 nucleotides in the junction match TRBD1. The source is a man aged 18 to 29 with acute or convalescent COVID-19. The nucleotide sequence reads TGTGCCAGCAGCTTAGATCCGGGACAGGGGAGCGTGGAGCTGTTTTTT. It translates to CASSLDPGQGSVELFF. The variable domain in full, with residues beyond the CDR3 obtained from the reference TRBV7-8 and TRBJ2-2 genes, is GAGVSQSPRYKVAKRGQDVALRCDPISGHVSLFWYQQALGQGPEFLTYFQNEAQLDKSGLPSDRFFAERPEGSVSTLKIQRTQQEDSAVYLCASSLDPGQGSVELFFGEGSRLTVL.